These T cell receptor beta chains were read from a single sample in a study of T cells after yellow fever vaccination. TCRdb processed the 5' RACE reads anew with MiXCR; each CDR3 protein has one entry. Altogether 300,000 to 400,000 distinct CDR3 sequences are present, 8% to 9.5% being singletons, with the ten largest covering around 17%. The sample consisted of PBMCs, taken roughly 47 days after the first yellow fever vaccination. These receptors came from a young man who received the YFV17D yellow fever vaccine. Both conserved end residues are part of each CDR3.

len | j_gene | v_gene | CDR3aa
14 | TRBJ1-5 | TRBV7-2 | CASSSGQGNQPQHF
12 | TRBJ1-1 | TRBV7-9 | CASSKGAEEAFF
15 | TRBJ1-4 | TRBV5-4 | CASSSRQGPNEKLFF
19 | TRBJ2-2 | TRBV4-1 | CASSQAGTGTPANTGELFF
15 | TRBJ2-1 | TRBV28 | CASSFRQGLRNEQFF
15 | TRBJ2-1 | TRBV5-1 | CASTLLGRGGNEQFF
15 | TRBJ2-3 | TRBV7-8 | CASSPFRTSGGTQYF
18 | TRBJ2-3 | TRBV18 | CASSPLPMDRGVTDTQYF
16 | TRBJ2-5 | TRBV9 | CASSVAGAGVQETQYF
11 | TRBJ1-2 | TRBV19 | CASSIFHGYTF
15 | TRBJ2-7 | TRBV4-2 | CASSHSGTGGYEQYF
15 | TRBJ1-5 | TRBV5-1 | CASSLLGAKNQPQHF
16 | TRBJ1-3 | TRBV28 | CASSSSSGGAGNTIYF
13 | TRBJ2-2 | TRBV20-1 | CSARDPNTGELFF
15 | TRBJ2-1 | TRBV20-1 | CSARVGLALFNEQFF
15 | TRBJ2-3 | TRBV7-8 | CASSLYGSYTDTQYF
15 | TRBJ2-5 | TRBV7-9 | CASSLALTGKETQYF
13 | TRBJ2-5 | TRBV15 | CATLWTEEETQYF
14 | TRBJ2-3 | TRBV6-5 | CASSYAQGSYTQYF
15 | TRBJ2-3 | TRBV4-1 | CASSSLLGSADTQYF
14 | TRBJ1-6 | TRBV20-1 | CSASRAGGNSPLHF
12 | TRBJ1-1 | TRBV18 | CASSTLRAEAFF